This T cell receptor (beta chain) was found in a study of cytomegalovirus exposure and HLA in healthy donors. Findings and limits, study-wide: Published work reported that the classifier diagnosed cytomegalovirus status with high specificity and sensitivity. Cytomegalovirus association was assigned to some 160 TCR beta chains. The study found most TCR sequences rare, yet found some public TCRs in many donors. Specificity for CMV antigens was confirmed in vitro for a few of the CMV-associated chains.

Using immunoSEQ multiplex PCR, the repertoire was profiled, and TCRdb retains in-frame clones only, with some absent. In the table there are 100,000 to 120,000 clones, roughly 90% of which are singletons. For this clone: Its specificity is unknown.

The CDR3 consists of 16 residues. Germline V gene sequence: CDR1 LGHNA, CDR2 YSLEER. V gave up 1 base and J gave up 4 bases; unmatched junction bases: 10. The rearrangement links TRBV4-3 to TRBJ2-7; 7 nucleotides match TRBD1. The sample comprised PBMCs. This TCR came from a woman aged 25-40 years in good health and CMV-seropositive. CDR3 in amino acids: CASSQGVGGAVYEQYF. The CDR3 nucleotides are TGCGCCAGCAGCCAAGGGGTAGGGGGCGCCGTTTACGAGCAGTACTTC.